The sequence of this T cell receptor (beta chain) was determined in a study of T cell responses to AZD1222 COVID-19 vaccine. Study-level information: Whether given at about 4 or about 12 weeks, second doses were pooled. Study conclusions and caveats: Spike-specific TCR depth and breadth grew after two AZD1222 doses. Possibly, clonal diversity was underestimated; donors were largely white British and included more females.

The table came from immunoSEQ multiplex PCR; TCRdb's copy has only in-frame clones and leaves some out. This table holds about 140,000 clones, 80% to 95% found once. The V segment lost 0 bases and the J segment 1 base; nucleotides outside the gene matches: 8. The CDR3 extends over 19 amino acids. CDR1 SGHDT and CDR2 YYEEEE come from the germline V gene. Worth noting for this clone: The antigen is unknown.

The sample in question was peripheral blood, obtained on day 0 of AZD1222 vaccination. The rearrangement uses TRBV5-6 and TRBJ2-1; 12 nucleotides agree with TRBD2. The source is an adult in good health. For the CDR3, the DNA is TGTGCCAGCAGCTTGGACGCTAGCGGGAGGGCCTGGTCCTACAATGAGCAGTTCTTC. Its translation: CASSLDASGRAWSYNEQFF.